This T cell receptor beta chain was profiled in a study of T cell responses to AZD1222 COVID-19 vaccine. Using immunoSEQ multiplex PCR, the repertoire was profiled, and TCRdb retains in-frame clones only, with some absent. The table has some 120,000 clones, about 87% seen once. J was trimmed by 1 base and V by 5 bases; bases with no gene match: 7. Germline values: CDR1 MNHEY, CDR2 SMNVEV (reference sequence). The CDR3 spans 16 residues. This sequence was found in an adult in good health. This chain uses TRBV27 with TRBJ2-7; 11 bases line up with TRBD1. The sample here was peripheral blood, taken on day 0 of AZD1222 vaccination. The CDR3 here is CASSKLRDRGSYEQYF. CDR3 bases: TGTGCCAGCAGTAAACTCCGGGACAGGGGGTCCTACGAGCAGTACTTC.